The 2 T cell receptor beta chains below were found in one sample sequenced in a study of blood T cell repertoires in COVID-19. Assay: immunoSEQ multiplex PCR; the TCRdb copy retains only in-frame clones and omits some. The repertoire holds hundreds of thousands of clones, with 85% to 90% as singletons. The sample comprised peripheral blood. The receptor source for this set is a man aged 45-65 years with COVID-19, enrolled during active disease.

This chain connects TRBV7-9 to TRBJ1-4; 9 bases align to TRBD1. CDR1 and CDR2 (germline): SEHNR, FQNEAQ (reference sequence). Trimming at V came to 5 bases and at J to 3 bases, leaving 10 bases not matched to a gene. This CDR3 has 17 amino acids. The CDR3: CASSPRGQGTANEKLFF. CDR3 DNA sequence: TGTGCCAGCAGCCCACGCGGACAGGGGACGGCTAATGAAAAACTGTTTTTT.

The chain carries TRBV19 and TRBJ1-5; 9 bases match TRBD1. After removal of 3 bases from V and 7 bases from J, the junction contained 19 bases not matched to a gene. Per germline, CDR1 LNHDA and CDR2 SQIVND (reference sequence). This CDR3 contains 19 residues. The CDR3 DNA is TGTGCCAGTAGTATTACGGGACAGGGCTTTGGGATGGGTAACCAGCCCCAGCATTTT. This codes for CASSITGQGFGMGNQPQHF.